This T cell receptor (beta chain) was identified during a study of beta chain features in type 1 diabetes. Study-level points and caveats: Among patients with Type 1 diabetes, TCRB CDR3s were moderately but significantly shorter in every one of the four CD4+ subsets.

This CDR3 contains 12 residues. V was cut by 0 bases and J by 3 bases, with 2 bases left in between. Germline V gene lookup returns CDR1 LGHNA and CDR2 YSLEER. Stem cell-like memory, regulatory, central memory and naive CD4+ cells were sorted via CD45RO/CCR7/CD25/CD127/CD95/CD27. This clone appeared a few times. Its antigen is undetermined. At the DNA level, this CDR3 is encoded by other sequences in the same sample as well. As every portion of the isolated RNA was reverse transcribed, the sequencing read expressed TCRB transcripts. Sequencing used immunoSEQ multiplex PCR; TCRdb keeps in-frame clones, though not all of them. Of around 650,000 clones in the sample, roughly 12% are singletons; the top ten hold about 0.11%.

This TCR came from a young man with type 1 diabetes. J is TRBJ1-1 and V is TRBV4-3; no clear D. The sequenced material came from naive CD4+ T cells from blood. The CDR3, as DNA: TGCGCCAGCAGCCAAGATTACACTGAAGCTTTCTTT. Its protein product is CASSQDYTEAFF.